A single T cell receptor (beta chain) is shown here with its context. Its antigen remains unknown. The protocol was immunoSEQ multiplex PCR, while the TCRdb copy is restricted to in-frame clones and leaves out a portion. The sample comprises around 63,000 clones, about 91% of which are singletons, and about 2.5% rests with the top ten. CDR3 length equals 15 residues. The ends were cut back, 0 bases at V and 4 bases at J, with 13 bases in the middle. The germline CDR1 and CDR2 sequences are SGHAT and FQNNGV. The time point here: baseline, week 1 (first vaccination visit). Specified treatment: pre-vaccination baseline after standard-of-care therapy. These data are taken from a study of a mutant IDH1 vaccine in newly diagnosed glioma. About the research overall: Averaging approximately 40 years of age, treated patients were about 60% male and 37.5% female. Notes on the study in general: Apparently, pseudoprogression bore no relation to changes among the top peripheral T cell clonotypes.

The TCR originated in a man between 45 and 60 years old with glioma. The chain couples TRBV11-2 to TRBJ2-7, with unresolved D. The sample consisted of PBMCs, taken from a glioma patient treated with radiotherapy, temozolomide or both. Here the CDR3 DNA reads TGTGCCAGCAGCTTAGATCAGTTAGCCCTTTACGAGCAGTACTTC. This gives the protein CASSLDQLALYEQYF. The full variable domain, completed using reference TRBV11-2 and TRBJ2-7, is EAGVAQSPRYKIIEKRQSVAFWCNPISGHATLYWYQQILGQGPKLLIQFQNNGVVDDSQLPKDRFSAERLKGVDSTLKIQPAKLEDSAVYLCASSLDQLALYEQYFGPGTRLTVT.